A selection of T cell receptor beta chains follows, all from one sample in a study of early T cells in non-severe SARS-CoV-2 infection. TCRdb redid the calling of the 5' RACE reads with MiXCR, one entry per CDR3 protein. The sample records about 49,000 distinct CDR3 sequences, roughly 12% being singletons. Sequencing used whole blood. The receptors derive from an adult who was a healthcare worker with PCR-confirmed SARS-CoV-2 infection or an uninfected control (not recorded which). CDR3s include the opening cysteine and the closing phenylalanine or tryptophan. A D gene is named only where the DNA matches it firmly. Expanded clones are given a class, and other clones once, few, many or no size at all.

j_gene: TRBJ1-2; v_gene: TRBV24-1; len: 12; abundance: many; d_gene: .; CDR3nt: TGTGCCACCAGTGAAGGGGGACTTGGCTACACCTTC; CDR3aa: CATSEGGLGYTF
j_gene: TRBJ2-3; v_gene: TRBV11-2; len: 16; abundance: .; d_gene: TRBD1; CDR3nt: TGTGCCAGCAGCTTAGATCAAGGGACAGGCACAGATACGCAGTATTTT; CDR3aa: CASSLDQGTGTDTQYF
j_gene: TRBJ2-1; v_gene: TRBV5-1; len: 15; abundance: many; d_gene: TRBD1; CDR3nt: TGCGCCAGCAGCTTGGAGGGGGCAAGCTACAATGAGCAGTTCTTC; CDR3aa: CASSLEGASYNEQFF
j_gene: TRBJ2-1; v_gene: TRBV5-4; len: 16; abundance: many; d_gene: .; CDR3nt: TGTGCCAGCAATAGGTTGGGGTTGTCCCCTGACAATGAGCAGTTCTTC; CDR3aa: CASNRLGLSPDNEQFF
j_gene: TRBJ1-2; v_gene: TRBV27; len: 18; abundance: many; d_gene: .; CDR3nt: TGTGCCAGCAGTTTATCGGGGGCAGGGGATAGGACGAACTATGGCTACACCTTC; CDR3aa: CASSLSGAGDRTNYGYTF
j_gene: TRBJ1-4; v_gene: TRBV6-1; len: 15; abundance: few; d_gene: TRBD1; CDR3nt: TGTGCCAGCCGAAACCGACAGGGGGGGAATGAAAAACTGTTTTTT; CDR3aa: CASRNRQGGNEKLFF
j_gene: TRBJ1-4; v_gene: TRBV12-3/TRBV12-4; len: 14; abundance: .; d_gene: TRBD1; CDR3nt: TGTGCCAGCAGTCTACAGGGGTTGTATGAAAAACTGTTTTTT; CDR3aa: CASSLQGLYEKLFF
j_gene: TRBJ2-1; v_gene: TRBV3-1; len: 16; abundance: .; d_gene: TRBD2; CDR3nt: TGTGCCAGCAGCCAAGGACCAGCGGGGGGGTCGAATGAGCAGTTCTTC; CDR3aa: CASSQGPAGGSNEQFF
j_gene: TRBJ2-7; v_gene: TRBV29-1; len: 11; abundance: many; d_gene: .; CDR3nt: TGCAGCGTCGGACAGACCTACGAGCAGTACTTC; CDR3aa: CSVGQTYEQYF
j_gene: TRBJ2-7; v_gene: TRBV13; len: 13; abundance: .; d_gene: .; CDR3nt: TGTGCCAGCAGCCTCCGACTAGGCTACGAGCAGTACTTC; CDR3aa: CASSLRLGYEQYF
j_gene: TRBJ1-6; v_gene: TRBV4-2; len: 17; abundance: few; d_gene: TRBD1; CDR3nt: TGTGCCAGCAGCCGATCCGAGGGACAGCGTTATAATTCACCCCTCCACTTT; CDR3aa: CASSRSEGQRYNSPLHF
j_gene: TRBJ1-5; v_gene: TRBV28; len: 15; abundance: many; d_gene: .; CDR3nt: TGTGCCAGCAGTGGGGGGGGCCTTGGCAATCAGCCCCAGCATTTT; CDR3aa: CASSGGGLGNQPQHF
j_gene: TRBJ1-5; v_gene: TRBV6-1; len: 17; abundance: many; d_gene: .; CDR3nt: TGTGCCAGCAGAACCCCCAGGGGCCGATATAGCAATCAGCCCCAGCATTTT; CDR3aa: CASRTPRGRYSNQPQHF
j_gene: TRBJ2-2; v_gene: TRBV4-2; len: 15; abundance: few; d_gene: TRBD2; CDR3nt: TGTGCCAGCAGCCAAGTTAGCGGGAGCACCGGGGAGCTGTTTTTT; CDR3aa: CASSQVSGSTGELFF
j_gene: TRBJ2-1; v_gene: TRBV29-1; len: 16; abundance: .; d_gene: .; CDR3nt: TGCAGCGTGCCGGCCGCCACAGGGCGGTCCTACAATGAGCAGTTCTTC; CDR3aa: CSVPAATGRSYNEQFF
j_gene: TRBJ2-3; v_gene: TRBV5-6; len: 15; abundance: many; d_gene: .; CDR3nt: TGTGCCAGCAGCTTAGGCTGGGTCGCCGGCGATACGCAGTATTTT; CDR3aa: CASSLGWVAGDTQYF
j_gene: TRBJ1-1; v_gene: TRBV29-1; len: 12; abundance: few; d_gene: TRBD1; CDR3nt: TGCAGCACAAGGACAGGGGAGGTGAAAGCTTTCTTT; CDR3aa: CSTRTGEVKAFF
j_gene: TRBJ1-6; v_gene: TRBV27; len: 15; abundance: few; d_gene: .; CDR3nt: TGTGCCAGCAGTTCGCCGGGAATCAATAATTCACCCCTCCACTTT; CDR3aa: CASSSPGINNSPLHF
j_gene: TRBJ1-1; v_gene: TRBV10-3; len: 15; abundance: few; d_gene: .; CDR3nt: TGTGCCATCAGTGAGGTTGACAGAGTAAACACTGAAGCTTTCTTT; CDR3aa: CAISEVDRVNTEAFF
j_gene: TRBJ2-5; v_gene: TRBV7-2; len: 16; abundance: .; d_gene: TRBD2; CDR3nt: TGTGCCAGCAGCTTAAAAAGCGGGGGGGCTGAAAAGACCCAGTACTTC; CDR3aa: CASSLKSGGAEKTQYF
j_gene: TRBJ2-5; v_gene: TRBV20-1; len: 14; abundance: few; d_gene: .; CDR3nt: TGCAGTGCTATCATGCCGGGGGCAGGAGAGACCCAGTACTTC; CDR3aa: CSAIMPGAGETQYF
j_gene: TRBJ1-1; v_gene: TRBV29-1; len: 12; abundance: .; d_gene: .; CDR3nt: TGCAGCGCACGATACCTGAACACTGAAGCTTTCTTT; CDR3aa: CSARYLNTEAFF
j_gene: TRBJ1-2; v_gene: TRBV27; len: 12; abundance: .; d_gene: TRBD1; CDR3nt: TGTGCCAGCAGTGGGGACAGCTATGGCTACACCTTC; CDR3aa: CASSGDSYGYTF
j_gene: TRBJ2-1; v_gene: TRBV5-1; len: 14; abundance: many; d_gene: .; CDR3nt: TGCGCCAGCAGCTTGGGGGACGAACACAATGAGCAGTTCTTC; CDR3aa: CASSLGDEHNEQFF
j_gene: TRBJ1-3; v_gene: TRBV28; len: 19; abundance: medium-sized; d_gene: .; CDR3nt: TGTGCCAGCAGTTTATATCGTATCTCTGGGCAGGACTCTGGAAACACCATATATTTT; CDR3aa: CASSLYRISGQDSGNTIYF
j_gene: TRBJ2-1; v_gene: TRBV7-2; len: 15; abundance: many; d_gene: .; CDR3nt: TGTGCCAGCAGCTTAGGCCCCGGCTCCTACAATGAGCAGTTCTTC; CDR3aa: CASSLGPGSYNEQFF
j_gene: TRBJ2-7; v_gene: TRBV27; len: 12; abundance: many; d_gene: .; CDR3nt: TGTGCCAGCAGTTCCGCCGCCCGCGAGCAGTACTTC; CDR3aa: CASSSAAREQYF
j_gene: TRBJ2-7; v_gene: TRBV7-2; len: 13; abundance: .; d_gene: .; CDR3nt: TGTGCCAGCAGCTGGGACAGCGGGGTCGGGCAGTACTTC; CDR3aa: CASSWDSGVGQYF
j_gene: TRBJ1-1; v_gene: TRBV6-5; len: 12; abundance: many; d_gene: .; CDR3nt: TGTGCCAGCAGTCAGAACGGACAGGAAGCTTTCTTT; CDR3aa: CASSQNGQEAFF
j_gene: TRBJ2-7; v_gene: TRBV24-1; len: 12; abundance: .; d_gene: .; CDR3nt: TGTGCCACCAGTGATTCAGGGGCCGAGCAGTACTTC; CDR3aa: CATSDSGAEQYF
j_gene: TRBJ2-3; v_gene: TRBV5-1; len: 13; abundance: .; d_gene: .; CDR3nt: TGCGCCAGCAGCTCCCCTGACACAGATACGCAGTATTTT; CDR3aa: CASSSPDTDTQYF
j_gene: TRBJ1-4; v_gene: TRBV7-8; len: 18; abundance: .; d_gene: .; CDR3nt: TGTGCCAGCAGCTCAATGCCCGACGGGGGGGAGGATAATGAAAAACTGTTTTTT; CDR3aa: CASSSMPDGGEDNEKLFF
j_gene: TRBJ2-1; v_gene: TRBV5-5; len: 13; abundance: few; d_gene: TRBD2; CDR3nt: TGTGCCAGCAGCTGGGGAGGGGACGATGAGCAGTTCTTC; CDR3aa: CASSWGGDDEQFF
j_gene: TRBJ2-7; v_gene: TRBV27; len: 13; abundance: .; d_gene: .; CDR3nt: TGTGCCAGCAGTTTATCGGGCGGCTACGAGCAGTACTTC; CDR3aa: CASSLSGGYEQYF
j_gene: TRBJ2-5; v_gene: TRBV10-3; len: 14; abundance: few; d_gene: .; CDR3nt: TGTGCCATCAGTGAGTCGATGGGGGACGAGACCCGGTACTTC; CDR3aa: CAISESMGDETRYF
j_gene: TRBJ2-2; v_gene: TRBV10-3; len: 14; abundance: few; d_gene: .; CDR3nt: TGTGCCATCAGTGAGGAGGCGTTGGCCGGGGAGCTGTTTTTT; CDR3aa: CAISEEALAGELFF
j_gene: TRBJ1-2; v_gene: TRBV9; len: 14; abundance: many; d_gene: .; CDR3nt: TGTGCCAGCAGCGCCACAACTGCTAACTATGGCTACACCTTC; CDR3aa: CASSATTANYGYTF
j_gene: TRBJ1-1; v_gene: TRBV29-1; len: 11; abundance: .; d_gene: .; CDR3nt: TGCAGCGTTGGACAGTTACTAGAAGCTTTCTTT; CDR3aa: CSVGQLLEAFF
j_gene: TRBJ2-1; v_gene: TRBV12-3/TRBV12-4; len: 14; abundance: many; d_gene: .; CDR3nt: TGTGCCAGCAGCCCTTCAACTAGCACTAATGAGCAGTTCTTC; CDR3aa: CASSPSTSTNEQFF
j_gene: TRBJ2-3; v_gene: TRBV2; len: 15; abundance: .; d_gene: .; CDR3nt: TGTGCCAGCAGTGAAGTGGGGGTGACCACAGATACGCAGTATTTT; CDR3aa: CASSEVGVTTDTQYF
j_gene: TRBJ2-5; v_gene: TRBV29-1; len: 14; abundance: few; d_gene: .; CDR3nt: TGCAGCGTTGAAGATCTCCAGGGCCAAGAGACCCAGTACTTC; CDR3aa: CSVEDLQGQETQYF
j_gene: TRBJ2-7; v_gene: TRBV9; len: 14; abundance: many; d_gene: .; CDR3nt: TGTGCCAGCAGCGTAGACCAGGGGCCCTACGAGCAGTACTTC; CDR3aa: CASSVDQGPYEQYF
j_gene: TRBJ2-2; v_gene: TRBV24-1; len: 15; abundance: .; d_gene: .; CDR3nt: TGTGCCACCAGTGATGCGGGGACGAACACCGGGGAGCTGTTTTTT; CDR3aa: CATSDAGTNTGELFF
j_gene: TRBJ2-3; v_gene: TRBV6-1; len: 14; abundance: many; d_gene: TRBD2; CDR3nt: TGTGCCAGCAAAAAGCGGGGGAGCACAGATACGCAGTATTTT; CDR3aa: CASKKRGSTDTQYF
j_gene: TRBJ2-7; v_gene: TRBV7-8; len: 11; abundance: .; d_gene: .; CDR3nt: TGTGCCAGCGACGGGGGAGACGAGCAGTACTTC; CDR3aa: CASDGGDEQYF
j_gene: TRBJ1-5; v_gene: TRBV7-8; len: 15; abundance: few; d_gene: .; CDR3nt: TGTGCCAGCAGCCTCTTTAGGGACAATAGTCAGCCCCAGCATTTT; CDR3aa: CASSLFRDNSQPQHF
j_gene: TRBJ1-1; v_gene: TRBV29-1; len: 12; abundance: .; d_gene: TRBD1; CDR3nt: TGCAGCGTTGCCTATGGACAGGGTGAAGCTTTCTTT; CDR3aa: CSVAYGQGEAFF
j_gene: TRBJ2-7; v_gene: TRBV7-2; len: 14; abundance: few; d_gene: TRBD1; CDR3nt: TGTGCCAGCAGCCCCTGGGACAGGGCGCGAGAGCAGTACTTC; CDR3aa: CASSPWDRAREQYF
j_gene: TRBJ2-3; v_gene: TRBV4-3; len: 14; abundance: many; d_gene: .; CDR3nt: TGCGCCAGCAGCCAAGATCGAGGCGGGAATACGCAGTATTTT; CDR3aa: CASSQDRGGNTQYF